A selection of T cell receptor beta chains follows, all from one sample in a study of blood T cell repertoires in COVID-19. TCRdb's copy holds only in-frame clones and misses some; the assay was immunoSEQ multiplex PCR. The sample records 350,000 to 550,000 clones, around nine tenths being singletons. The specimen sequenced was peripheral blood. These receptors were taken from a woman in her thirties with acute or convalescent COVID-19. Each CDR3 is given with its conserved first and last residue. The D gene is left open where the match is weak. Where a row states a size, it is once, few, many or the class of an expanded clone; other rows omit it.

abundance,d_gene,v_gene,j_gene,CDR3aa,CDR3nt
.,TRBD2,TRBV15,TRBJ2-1,CATSGFGQRGGLAGDYNEQFF,TGTGCCACCAGCGGCTTTGGGCAGAGGGGGGGTTTAGCGGGAGACTACAATGAGCAGTTCTTC
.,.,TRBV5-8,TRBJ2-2,CASNTRSDTGELFF,TGTGCCAGCAACACACGTTCCGACACCGGGGAGCTGTTTTTT
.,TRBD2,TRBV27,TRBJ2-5,CASSPMAGGSRETQYF,TGTGCCAGCAGTCCCATGGCGGGGGGGTCACGGGAGACCCAGTACTTC
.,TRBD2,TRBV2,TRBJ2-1,CASIGLAGENEQFF,TGTGCCAGCATCGGACTAGCGGGGGAGAATGAGCAGTTCTTC
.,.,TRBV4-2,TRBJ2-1,CASSWSSRGNEQFF,TGTGCCAGCAGTTGGTCCTCACGGGGCAATGAGCAGTTCTTC
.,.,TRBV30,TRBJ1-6,CAWSVLTAYNSPLHF,TGTGCCTGGAGTGTACTCACAGCCTATAATTCACCCCTCCACTTT
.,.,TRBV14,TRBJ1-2,CASSQDRAGNRGYTF,TGTGCCAGCAGCCAAGATCGGGCGGGGAATCGCGGCTACACCTTC
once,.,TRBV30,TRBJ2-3,CAWSVLGKMTGTDTQYF,TGTGCCTGGAGTGTACTAGGCAAAATGACGGGCACAGATACGCAGTATTTT
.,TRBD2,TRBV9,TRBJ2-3,CASSLSGGYTDTQYF,TGTGCCAGCAGCCTTAGCGGGGGATACACAGATACGCAGTATTTT
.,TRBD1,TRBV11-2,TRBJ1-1,CASSASRTGEMNTEAFF,TGTGCCAGCAGCGCAAGTAGGACAGGGGAAATGAACACTGAAGCTTTCTTT
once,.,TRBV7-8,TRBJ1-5,CASSLNRGLNQPQHF,TGTGCCAGCAGCTTAAATCGGGGACTCAATCAGCCCCAGCATTTT
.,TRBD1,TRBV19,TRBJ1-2,CASRVRDSSNYGYTF,TGTGCCAGTAGGGTCCGGGACAGTTCCAACTATGGCTACACCTTC
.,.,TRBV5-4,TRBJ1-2,CASSLGGGASGYGYTF,TGTGCCAGCAGCTTAGGCGGGGGGGCGAGTGGCTATGGCTACACCTTC
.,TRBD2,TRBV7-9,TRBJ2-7,CASSYSGARNEQYF,TGTGCCAGCAGCTATAGCGGGGCTCGTAACGAGCAGTACTTC
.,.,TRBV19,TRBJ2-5,CASSIGHMYQETQYF,TGTGCCAGTAGTATCGGACACATGTACCAAGAGACCCAGTACTTC
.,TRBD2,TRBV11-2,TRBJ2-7,CASSPTSGGAYEQYF,TGTGCCAGCAGCCCCACTAGCGGGGGGGCCTACGAGCAGTACTTC
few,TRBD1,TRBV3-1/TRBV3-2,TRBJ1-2,CASSPDRDRGYTF,TGTGCCAGCAGCCCCGACAGGGACCGTGGCTACACCTTC
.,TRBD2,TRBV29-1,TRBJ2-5,CSVPTVAGGSQETQYF,TGCAGCGTCCCTACTGTGGCGGGGGGCAGCCAAGAGACCCAGTACTTC
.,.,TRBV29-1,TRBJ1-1,CSAGARNTEAFF,TGCAGCGCCGGAGCCAGGAACACTGAAGCTTTCTTT
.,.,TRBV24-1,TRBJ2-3,CATRGGGSTDTQYF,TGTGCCACCAGGGGAGGCGGATCCACAGATACGCAGTATTTT
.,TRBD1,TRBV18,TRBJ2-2,CASSQTGTGPGELFF,TGTGCCAGCTCACAAACCGGGACAGGGCCCGGGGAGCTGTTTTTT
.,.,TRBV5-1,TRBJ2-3,CASSFRGGRGNTDTQYF,TGCGCCAGCAGCTTCCGGGGCGGGCGGGGAAACACAGATACGCAGTATTTT
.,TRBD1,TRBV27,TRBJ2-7,CASSFTGGDSYEQYF,TGTGCCAGCAGCTTCACAGGGGGCGACTCCTACGAGCAGTACTTC
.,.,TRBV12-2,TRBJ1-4,CASRFLTPGVEKLFF,TGTGCAAGTCGCTTCCTTACACCAGGGGTCGAAAAACTGTTTTTT
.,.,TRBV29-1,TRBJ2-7,CSVSSPVSGFYEQYF,TGCAGCGTTAGCAGTCCTGTGTCAGGTTTCTACGAGCAGTACTTC
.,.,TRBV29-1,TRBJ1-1,CSGGQNTEAFF,TGCAGTGGGGGACAGAACACTGAAGCTTTCTTT
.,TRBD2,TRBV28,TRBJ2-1,CASRAGGISYNEQFF,TGTGCCAGCAGGGCGGGGGGCATCTCCTACAATGAGCAGTTCTTC
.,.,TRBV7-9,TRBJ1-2,CASSLSEYYGYTF,TGTGCCAGCAGTCTCTCAGAATATTATGGCTACACCTTC
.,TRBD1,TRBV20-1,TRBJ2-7,CSASTGTGGREQYF,TGCAGTGCAAGTACCGGGACAGGGGGGAGAGAGCAGTACTTC
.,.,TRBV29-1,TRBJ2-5,CSVLRVRETQYF,TGCAGCGTTCTTCGTGTGCGGGAGACCCAGTACTTC
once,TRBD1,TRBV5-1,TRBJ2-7,CASSLLGQGIPEQYF,TGCGCCAGCAGCTTGCTGGGACAGGGAATTCCCGAGCAGTACTTC
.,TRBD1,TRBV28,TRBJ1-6,CASSSQGAGYNSPLHF,TGTGCCAGCAGTTCGCAGGGGGCAGGCTATAATTCACCCCTCCACTTT
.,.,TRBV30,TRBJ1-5,CAWSVRYSNQPQHF,TGTGCCTGGAGTGTCCGTTATAGCAATCAGCCCCAGCATTTT
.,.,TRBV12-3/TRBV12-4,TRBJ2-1,CASSLSSGEQFF,TGTGCCAGCAGTTTAAGTAGCGGTGAGCAGTTCTTC
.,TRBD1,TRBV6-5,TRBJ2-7,CASSSGQSYEQYF,TGTGCCAGCAGTTCGGGACAGAGCTACGAGCAGTACTTC
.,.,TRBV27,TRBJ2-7,CASTLFVFGGTRIREQYF,TGTGCCAGCACCCTGTTCGTTTTCGGTGGGACAAGAATTCGAGAGCAGTACTTC
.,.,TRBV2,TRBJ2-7,CASSTGSGEQYF,TGTGCCAGCAGCACAGGGTCGGGGGAGCAGTACTTC
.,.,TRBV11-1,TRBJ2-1,CASSLDSRGSEQFF,TGTGCCAGCAGCTTAGATTCTAGGGGCAGTGAGCAGTTCTTC
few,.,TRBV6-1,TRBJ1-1,CASSEFLGGTEAFF,TGTGCCAGCAGTGAATTTCTGGGAGGCACTGAAGCTTTCTTT
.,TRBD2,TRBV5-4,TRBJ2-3,CASSRTSGIGGDTQYF,TGTGCCAGCAGCCGGACTAGCGGAATAGGTGGAGATACGCAGTATTTT
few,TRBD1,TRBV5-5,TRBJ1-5,CASSYGDRQHNQPQHF,TGTGCCAGCAGCTACGGGGACAGGCAACACAATCAGCCCCAGCATTTT
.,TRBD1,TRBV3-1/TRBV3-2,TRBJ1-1,CASSQGQGGSDEAFF,TGTGCCAGCAGCCAGGGACAGGGAGGGTCCGATGAAGCTTTCTTT
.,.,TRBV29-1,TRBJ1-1,CSVPGSTEAFF,TGCAGCGTTCCGGGGAGCACTGAAGCTTTCTTT
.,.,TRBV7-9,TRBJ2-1,CASSPSGTEQFF,TGTGCCAGCAGCCCCTCGGGAACCGAGCAGTTCTTC
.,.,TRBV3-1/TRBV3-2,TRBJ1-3,CASSRETGNTIYF,TGTGCCAGCAGTCGCGAGACTGGAAACACCATATATTTT
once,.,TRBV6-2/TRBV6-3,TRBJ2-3,CASSRLGGDTDTQYF,TGTGCCAGCAGCCGACTAGGCGGGGATACAGATACGCAGTATTTT
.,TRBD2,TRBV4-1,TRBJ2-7,CASSQDSGGAYEQYF,TGCGCCAGCAGCCAAGATAGCGGGGGGGCGTACGAGCAGTACTTC